A selection of T cell receptor beta chains follows, all from one sample in a study of human T cells and chemical hapten exposure. MiXCR, run by TCRdb on the RACE reads, gives a single entry per CDR3 protein. This table holds over 100,000 distinct CDR3 sequences, about 9.4% found once. Specimen: whole blood. These receptors all stem from a male donor in good health. Some clones in this sample may be carry-over from other donors' samples. The CDR3 runs from the conserved cysteine through the conserved F or W. The order of the fields is J gene, V gene, D gene, CDR3 protein. The D gene is left open where the match is weak.

>TRBJ2-7|TRBV21-1|-
CASSPRRESYEQYF
>TRBJ1-2|TRBV13|-
CASSPRSSGSGYTF
>TRBJ2-3|TRBV18|TRBD2
CASSPGLEADTQYF
>TRBJ2-7|TRBV20-1|-
CSAYSDPTYEQYF
>TRBJ2-7|TRBV19|TRBD1
CASSIRTGSSYEQYF
>TRBJ1-4|TRBV7-2|TRBD1
CASSPDRFNEKLFF
>TRBJ2-1|TRBV9|-
CASSAEQIQGFKSYNEQFF
>TRBJ1-1|TRBV6-1|-
CASSEGVGQGSNTEAFF
>TRBJ1-4|TRBV11-2|TRBD1
CASSSTTGNEKLFF
>TRBJ2-2|TRBV29-1|TRBD2
CSVESEVGRPNTGELFF
>TRBJ1-1|TRBV6-5|-
CASSYTGRGDTEAFF
>TRBJ2-7|TRBV23-1|-
CASPRGQGEQYF
>TRBJ1-1|TRBV7-9|-
CASSPTGSTEAFF
>TRBJ2-3|TRBV12-3/TRBV12-4|-
CASSSIGGGRTDTQYF
>TRBJ1-2|TRBV7-9|-
CASSPMGVYGYTF
>TRBJ2-3|TRBV10-1|TRBD1
CASSSRTGTHTQYF
>TRBJ2-2|TRBV27|-
CASSAGTTNTGELFF
>TRBJ2-5|TRBV11-1|-
CASGQIQETQYF
>TRBJ1-1|TRBV29-1|-
CSVGPTGRMNTEAFF
>TRBJ2-3|TRBV7-9|-
CASSRRRDTQYF
>TRBJ2-7|TRBV27|-
CASKHQGKSDEQYF
>TRBJ2-7|TRBV5-5|-
CASSLVRGGNSYEQYF
>TRBJ1-1|TRBV20-1|TRBD1
CSARKTGVFGPNTEAFF
>TRBJ2-1|TRBV5-1|TRBD1
CASSLGTGDYNEQFF
>TRBJ2-5|TRBV6-1|TRBD2
CASKYTSGTQETQYF
>TRBJ2-7|TRBV29-1|-
CSVGNRDGEGEQYF
>TRBJ2-1|TRBV9|TRBD2
CASSVESQRDRNEQFF
>TRBJ2-2|TRBV6-2/TRBV6-3|-
CASSWDFTGELFF
>TRBJ2-5|TRBV11-2|TRBD1
CASSLSAGGRETQYF
>TRBJ2-7|TRBV29-1|TRBD2
CSVVTSGGYEQYF
>TRBJ1-1|TRBV12-3/TRBV12-4|-
CASSLKWSRPPTEAFF
>TRBJ2-1|TRBV28|-
CATRAGAPLSYNEQFF
>TRBJ2-3|TRBV18|-
CASSPSGRAGADTQYF
>TRBJ1-5|TRBV7-8|TRBD1
CASSPQTSTGYSNQPQHF
>TRBJ1-1|TRBV29-1|TRBD1
CSVRLRTGDGEAFF
>TRBJ2-1|TRBV28|-
CASSLGGYGGGDEQFF
>TRBJ2-7|TRBV27|TRBD2
CASRRNSGSTYEQYF
>TRBJ2-7|TRBV18|-
CASSPIPLSYEQYF